The rows below give T cell receptor beta chains drawn from one sample of a study of T cell responses to AZD1222 COVID-19 vaccine. The table came from immunoSEQ multiplex PCR; TCRdb's copy has only in-frame clones and leaves some out. The data show under 150,000 clones, around 92% seen once. The sample in question was peripheral blood, obtained 28 days after the second AZD1222 dose. The source of these receptors is an adult who received the AZD1222 COVID-19 vaccine. CDR3s include the opening cysteine and the closing phenylalanine or tryptophan. D genes are given only for firm matches. Clone size appears in some rows only: once, few, many, or a class for an expanded clone.

v_gene	j_gene	d_gene	abundance	CDR3nt	CDR3aa
TRBV9	TRBJ2-3	NA	NA	TGTGCCAGCAGCGAAATATCAGATACGCAGTATTTT	CASSEISDTQYF
TRBV5-1	TRBJ2-5	NA	NA	TGCGCCAGCACCGATGTTGGGGAGACCCAGTACTTC	CASTDVGETQYF
TRBV6-1	TRBJ1-5	TRBD1	NA	TGTGCCAGCAAGGGACAGTACAATCAGCCCCAGCATTTT	CASKGQYNQPQHF
TRBV12-5	TRBJ1-2	NA	once	TGTGCTAGTGGTCCAGGGACGGCCGGGCGATACTATGGCTACACCTTC	CASGPGTAGRYYGYTF
TRBV7-3	TRBJ2-5	NA	NA	TGTGCCAGCAGCTTAGGCTATCCGGGGACCCAGTACTTC	CASSLGYPGTQYF
TRBV2	TRBJ1-1	NA	NA	TGTGCCAGCAGTGATAGGCAGTGGACTGAAGCTTTCTTT	CASSDRQWTEAFF
TRBV7-8	TRBJ1-1	TRBD1	NA	TGTGCCAGCAGCTTAGCGCAGGACAGGGACGCTTTCTTT	CASSLAQDRDAFF
TRBV5-1	TRBJ2-2	NA	NA	NA	CASSFRLRAGELFF
TRBV11-3	TRBJ2-1	TRBD2	NA	TGTGCCAGCAGCTTCGTAGCGGGACCTGCCCCTTTTTACAATGAGCAGTTCTTC	CASSFVAGPAPFYNEQFF
TRBV6-1	TRBJ2-2	NA	NA	TGTGCCAGCAGTGAAGATCCGGATCGCGGGGAGCTGTTTTTT	CASSEDPDRGELFF
TRBV4-1	TRBJ1-2	NA	NA	TGCGCCAGCAGCCATAGGGGAGGTGGCTACACCTTC	CASSHRGGGYTF
TRBV4-3	TRBJ1-2	TRBD1	NA	TGCGCCAGCAGCCAAGAAGGACAGGGCCTCTATGGCTACACCTTC	CASSQEGQGLYGYTF
TRBV14	TRBJ1-3	TRBD1	NA	TGTGCCAGCAGCCAATGGGGTCGGGACAGAGCTGGAAACACCATATATTTT	CASSQWGRDRAGNTIYF
TRBV6-5	TRBJ1-2	NA	NA	TGTGCCAGCATGATGGGGACCGCAGCAGAATATGGCTACACCTTC	CASMMGTAAEYGYTF
TRBV18	TRBJ2-3	NA	once	TGTGCCAGCTCACCCAGGGCCATTAGCACAGATACGCAGTATTTT	CASSPRAISTDTQYF
TRBV24-1	TRBJ1-1	TRBD1	NA	TGTGCCACCAGTGAGACCGGGACAGGAGACACTGAAGCTTTCTTT	CATSETGTGDTEAFF
TRBV18	TRBJ2-2	TRBD2	NA	TGTGCCAGCTCACCAAATCCAGCGGGAGCTACCGGGGAGCTGTTTTTT	CASSPNPAGATGELFF
TRBV15	TRBJ1-2	TRBD1	NA	TGTGCCACCAGCAGAGGACAGGGGGACTATGGCTACACCTTC	CATSRGQGDYGYTF
TRBV6-5	TRBJ1-1	NA	NA	TGTGCCAGCCAGTTAGGGGGTACTGAAGCTTTCTTT	CASQLGGTEAFF
TRBV3-1/TRBV3-2	TRBJ1-2	TRBD1	once	TGTGCCAGCAGCCCGGGACAGGCCTATGGCTACACCTTC	CASSPGQAYGYTF
TRBV5-1	TRBJ1-1	NA	NA	TGCGCCAGCAGCTTGGAAGGAGGGAGGAGCACTGAAGCTTTCTTT	CASSLEGGRSTEAFF
TRBV11-2	TRBJ2-5	NA	NA	TGTGCCAGCAGCGGGCGGGCAGGGAAAGAGACCCAGTACTTC	CASSGRAGKETQYF
TRBV7-3	TRBJ2-5	NA	NA	TGTGCCAGCAGCTTAAAACTCCAAGAGACCCAGTACTTC	CASSLKLQETQYF
TRBV5-1	TRBJ1-2	TRBD1	NA	TGCGCCAGCAGCTTGTATCCGGGACAGGGGGCAGATGGCTACACCTTC	CASSLYPGQGADGYTF
TRBV12-5	TRBJ1-5	NA	NA	TGTGCTAGTGGTTACGGCGGACTTAGCAATCAGCCCCAGCATTTT	CASGYGGLSNQPQHF
TRBV7-8	TRBJ1-6	NA	once	TGTGCCAGCAAAGAGGGAACTAATTCACCCCTCCACTTT	CASKEGTNSPLHF
TRBV4-2	TRBJ1-4	NA	NA	TGTGCCAGCAGCCAAGATAAGGATCGGCCCCTAAGGGGAAAACTGTTTTTT	CASSQDKDRPLRGKLFF
TRBV12-3/TRBV12-4	TRBJ1-2	NA	NA	TGTGCCAGCAGTTTTGTTGTGGGCTATGGCTACACCTTC	CASSFVVGYGYTF
TRBV7-3	TRBJ2-5	NA	once	TGTGCCAGCAGCGCCGGTGTCCAAGAGACCCAGTACTTC	CASSAGVQETQYF
TRBV6-6	TRBJ2-1	TRBD2	NA	TGTGCCAGCAGTTACTCGGGGGGGGAAGGATACAATGAGCAGTTCTTC	CASSYSGGEGYNEQFF
TRBV5-4	TRBJ1-1	NA	NA	TGTGCCAGCAGCTTGGACAGGGTTTCAGCCTTTCAGAGGGCTTTCTTT	CASSLDRVSAFQRAFF
TRBV13	TRBJ1-1	NA	NA	TGTGCCAGCAGCTTAGAGAGAAACACTGAAGCTTTCTTT	CASSLERNTEAFF
TRBV7-3	TRBJ1-1	TRBD1	once	TGTGCCAGCAGCAAACAGGGGTACACTGAAGCTTTCTTT	CASSKQGYTEAFF
TRBV29-1	TRBJ2-3	TRBD1	once	TGCAGCGTTGAAGATCTGGGCGACAGGGAGACAGATACGCAGTATTTT	CSVEDLGDRETDTQYF
TRBV24-1	TRBJ1-3	TRBD1	NA	TGTGCCACAGAGGGGGCTTCTGGAAACACCATATATTTT	CATEGASGNTIYF
TRBV10-2	TRBJ1-2	TRBD1	NA	TGCGCCAGCAGGGGGACAGGGAGTAACTATGGCTACACCTTC	CASRGTGSNYGYTF
TRBV10-3	TRBJ1-1	NA	once	TGTGCCATCAGTCTAGATAACAGAGGCACTGAAGCTTTCTTT	CAISLDNRGTEAFF
TRBV19	TRBJ1-3	NA	NA	TGTGCCAGTAGTATAGACGGAAACACCATATATTTT	CASSIDGNTIYF
TRBV19	TRBJ2-1	TRBD2	NA	TGTGCCACCACCACGCTAGCGGGAGGGGTAAATGAGCAGTTCTTC	CATTTLAGGVNEQFF
TRBV20-1	TRBJ2-1	NA	NA	TGCAGTGCTCCCCGGGCCAATGAGCAGTTCTTC	CSAPRANEQFF
TRBV18	TRBJ1-1	NA	NA	TGTGCCAGCTCAAAATCGACAGACACTGAAGCTTTCTTT	CASSKSTDTEAFF
TRBV5-5	TRBJ1-2	TRBD1	NA	TGTGCCAGCAGCTTGGCCTTTGGACAGGGCCTTGGCTACACCTTC	CASSLAFGQGLGYTF
TRBV6-5	TRBJ2-2	TRBD1	NA	TGTGCCAGCAGCTTCGAGACAGGGTACACCGGGGAGCTGTTTTTT	CASSFETGYTGELFF
TRBV27	TRBJ1-2	NA	NA	TGTGCCAGCAGCTTAGGGGGGGATGAGGTTTACTATGGCTACACCTTC	CASSLGGDEVYYGYTF
TRBV19	TRBJ1-5	NA	NA	TGTGCCAGTAGTAGCCAGGTTTTACAGCCCCAGCATTTT	CASSSQVLQPQHF
TRBV27	TRBJ1-1	NA	NA	TGTGCCAGCAGTTTCAGGGCGTTGTTGAACACTGAAGCTTTCTTT	CASSFRALLNTEAFF
TRBV9	TRBJ1-2	NA	NA	TGTGCCAGCAGCGTAGGTGACGGGGTTGGCTACACCTTC	CASSVGDGVGYTF